The entry below describes one T cell receptor (beta chain). Its antigen is unidentified. The data belong to a study of cytomegalovirus exposure and HLA in healthy donors. The primer mix had 60 Vbeta and 13 Jbeta primers. Profiling relied on immunoSEQ multiplex PCR, and the TCRdb table lists in-frame clones only, not all of them. The sample includes about 110,000 clones, approximately 83% of them seen just once. Study-wide results and limits: Earlier analysis yielded a pattern in which most TCR beta V segments were productive about 87% or about 30% of the time. It was about 180 TCR beta chains that were listed as cytomegalovirus-associated. Reportedly, a later analysis found an Asian-associated ancestry cluster had fewer N-insertions than the roughly 700-donor mean.

From germline, CDR1 is SGHDN and CDR2 FVKESK. CDR3 size: 13 residues. Trimming removed 0 bases at V and 7 bases at J, with 9 bases between. The chain couples TRBV14 to TRBJ1-1; unclear D gene. The receptor's source is a man aged 40-55 years in good health and CMV-seronegative. Input material: PBMCs. The CDR3 bases are TGTGCCAGCAGCCAAGATAGAGGGTTTGAAGCTTTCTTT. Its translation: CASSQDRGFEAFF.